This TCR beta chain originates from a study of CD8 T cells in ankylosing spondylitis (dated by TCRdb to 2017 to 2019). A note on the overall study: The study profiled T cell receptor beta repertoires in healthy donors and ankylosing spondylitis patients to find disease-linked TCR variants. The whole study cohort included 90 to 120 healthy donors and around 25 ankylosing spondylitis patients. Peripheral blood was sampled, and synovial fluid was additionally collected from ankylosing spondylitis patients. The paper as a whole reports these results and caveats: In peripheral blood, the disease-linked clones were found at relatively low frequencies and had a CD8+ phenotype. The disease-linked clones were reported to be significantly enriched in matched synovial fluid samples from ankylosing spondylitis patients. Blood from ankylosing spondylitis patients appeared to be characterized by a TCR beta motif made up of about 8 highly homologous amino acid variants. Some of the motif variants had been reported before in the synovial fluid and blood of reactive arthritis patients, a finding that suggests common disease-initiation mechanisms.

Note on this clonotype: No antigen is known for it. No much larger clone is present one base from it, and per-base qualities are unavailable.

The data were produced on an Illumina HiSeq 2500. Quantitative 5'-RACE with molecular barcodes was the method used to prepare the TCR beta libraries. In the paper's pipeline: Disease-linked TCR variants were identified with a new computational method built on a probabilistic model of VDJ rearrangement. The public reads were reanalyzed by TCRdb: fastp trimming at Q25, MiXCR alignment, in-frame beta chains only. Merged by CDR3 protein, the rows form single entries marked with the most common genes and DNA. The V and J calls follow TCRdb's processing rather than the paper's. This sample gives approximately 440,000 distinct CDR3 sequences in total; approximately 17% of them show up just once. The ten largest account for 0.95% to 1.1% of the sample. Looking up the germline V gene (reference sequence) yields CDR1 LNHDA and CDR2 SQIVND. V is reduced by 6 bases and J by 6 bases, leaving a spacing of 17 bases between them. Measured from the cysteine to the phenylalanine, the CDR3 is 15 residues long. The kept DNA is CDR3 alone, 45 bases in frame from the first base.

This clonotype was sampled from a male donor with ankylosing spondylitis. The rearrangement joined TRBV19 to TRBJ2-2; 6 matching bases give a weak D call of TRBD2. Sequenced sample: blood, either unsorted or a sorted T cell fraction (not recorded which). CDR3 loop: CASRPAGLGAGELFF. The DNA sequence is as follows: TGTGCCAGTAGGCCAGCGGGCCTGGGGGCCGGGGAGCTGTTTTTT.